This T cell receptor beta chain emerged from a study of identical twins. J lost 2 bases, V lost 5 bases, and 6 bases had no gene match. This CDR3 comprises 15 residues. Looked up from germline, CDR1 is SGHAT and CDR2 is FQNNGV. Notes on this clonotype: The antigen is not known.

Broader study findings: An excess of low generation probability was shown by twin-shared out-of-frame alpha sequences.

A universal primer site came from template switching; cDNA carried unique molecular identifiers. MiXCR was run by TCRdb on the 5' RACE reads, yielding one entry per CDR3 protein. The sample shows 350,000 to 450,000 distinct CDR3 sequences, roughly 20% of them seen only once. This chain joins TRBV11-2 and TRBJ1-2; the match to TRBD1 covers 9 bases. Sample: naive T cells sorted from blood. The clonotype originates from a man in his fifties or sixties in good health. DNA of the CDR3: TGTGCCAGCAGCCGTCCCGGGACAGGGAACTATGGCTACACCTTC. As protein: CASSRPGTGNYGYTF.